The present TCR beta chain was sequenced within a study of T cells in Graves' hyperthyroidism and ophthalmopathy. Trimming shortened V by 3 bases and J by 0 bases, and 18 bases separated the two germline ends. This CDR3 spans 17 amino acids. The germline V gene has CDR1 DFQATT and CDR2 SNEGSKA (reference sequence). This clonotype was found many times. Its antigen remains unknown. Amplification of TCR beta CDR3 regions was performed using RNA transcripts as template. RT-PCR in the first round (using the HTBI primer set) targeted the TCR CDR3. TCRdb ran MiXCR on the multiplex PCR reads and lists one entry per CDR3 protein. The sample contains a few hundred thousand distinct CDR3 sequences, 15% of which appear only once. Overall study findings and caveats: Most clonotypes expanded in the thyroid (above 0.001) were also present in blood.

The source of this sequence is a woman in her twenties or thirties with Graves' hyperthyroidism. V and J are TRBV20-1 and TRBJ2-1; weak D call: TRBD2 (6 bases). The sequenced material came from blood. CDR3 loop: CSASGDSQKSSYNEQFF. DNA of the CDR3: TGCAGTGCTAGTGGGGACTCTCAAAAGAGCTCCTACAATGAGCAGTTCTTC.